This entry concerns a single T cell receptor (beta chain). This clone's antigen is unknown. No much larger clonotype is one base removed from it; base qualities were not supplied. This entry comes from a study of cytomegalovirus exposure and HLA in healthy donors (dated by TCRdb to the late 2010s). Background for the entire study: According to an earlier analysis of 450 to 650 of the donors, about 180 million T cells yielded 117 million unique TCR beta sequences and 250 to 350 Gb of sequence data. An early release covering roughly 600 HLA-typed donors comprised about 300 gigabases of sequencing data and tens of millions of unique TCR sequences. Of the 350 to 450 genotyped donors, less than 85% were placed in the genetic ancestry cluster associated with self-reported Caucasian donors. The study was designed to test whether signatures of past pathogen exposure could be identified by cataloging public T cell receptors. The T cell repertoires of roughly 660 subjects were profiled by immunosequencing and related to cytomegalovirus serostatus. Besides the first cohort of roughly 640 subjects, a separate validation cohort made up of over 95 different subjects was used. The study combined high-throughput TCR immunosequencing, statistical association of individual TCRs with disease status, and machine learning to predict cytomegalovirus infection status. To study patterns of TCR occurrence, a later analysis re-analyzed previously published TCR beta repertoires from several hundred donors and added high-resolution HLA genotyping. In the later analysis, no new phenotypic data were used to find candidate immune exposures; instead, reliance was placed on TCR beta sequences and their occurrence across donors. An earlier analysis of about 600 of the donors used high-throughput TCR beta sequencing to judge whether each TCR beta V gene segment behaved as functional or pseudogenic. Donor age, sex, ethnicity and CMV serostatus were compiled alongside the repertoire data. A later genetic analysis used genome-wide SNP genotypes for about 60% of the roughly 700 donors, treating that subset as a discovery cohort. All discovery cohort repertoires had been generated using a single sequencing platform. Class I and class II HLA loci were covered by the typing at four-digit resolution. The number of typed donors differed by locus: about 620-640 for A, B, C, DRB1 and DQB1; roughly 510 for DQA1; 606 for DPA1; and approximately 450 for DPB1. Because of strong linkage in the cohort, roughly five DR-DQ haplotypes were treated as single units for association and clustering. Across some 400 genotyped donors of the cohort, an average of about 240,000 unique TCR beta nucleotide sequences per donor were sequenced, and 15% to 20% of those sequences were non-productive. Points the paper makes about the study in general: According to a later analysis, most CMV-associated TCR beta chains appeared to be HLA-restricted, and the HLA associations seemed to be driven largely by CMV exposure. The authors suggested that the approach could potentially be generalized to other disease states and immunological phenotypes. Some IMGT-functional V segments, including TRBV6-2 and TRBV6-3, could not be told apart with the 87-base-pair reads, so those segments were excluded. In a later genetic analysis, fewer N-insertions in productive TCRs were reported among donors in an Asian-associated ancestry cluster than the approximately 670-donor mean. This cohort had only TCR beta chains sequenced, and the lack of alpha or paired-chain data limited which features could be detected. An earlier analysis of around 500 of the donors showed that most TCR beta V segments appeared in productive rearrangements either about 87% or about 30% of the time, which broadly matched IMGT annotations. Several of the top co-occurrence clusters appeared to be linked to parvovirus B19, influenza, CMV and Epstein-Barr virus, according to a later analysis. Because counts were too low, more than 15 rarely observed V segments, including chromosome 9 orphons, were left out of the earlier analysis of a few hundred of the donors. Specific HLA alleles were associated with 16,951 TCR beta sequences at a false discovery rate of 0.05 in a later analysis. Most TCR sequences were seen in very few donors, while some public TCRs were found in many individuals. A cluster of highly shared sequence variants was judged likely to be a technical artifact of the sequencing pipeline. The study listed over 150 TCR beta chains as associated with cytomegalovirus. The only immune exposure information available for the cohort was CMV serostatus. Because some donors lacked HLA typing at each locus, the association tests relied only on the typed subset. A further reported finding was that TCR beta sequences accurately predicted the HLA-A and HLA-B alleles for most subjects in the first cohort. Roughly uniform sequencing depth across donors was assumed in presence/absence analyses, although this assumption may not hold. Assigning TCR associations to individual alleles was difficult when HLA alleles, especially DR and DQ, strongly co-occurred. A later genetic analysis associated a missense DCLRE1C variant with V-gene and J-gene trimming of TCR beta chains, and an independent cohort replicated the association. In a later analysis, HLA-associated TCR beta chains were found to be more clonally expanded and to have lower generation probabilities than equally common non-associated chains. In both the original and validation cohorts, the classifier was reported to diagnose cytomegalovirus status with high specificity and sensitivity. A later analysis found that TCR association rates varied across HLA loci, with DRB1 alleles showing the most associated TCRs and HLA-C alleles the fewest. Linkage disequilibrium might explain the correlated functional status among segregating V segments, but an unknown experimental factor could not be excluded. A few of the identified cytomegalovirus-associated TCR beta chains were confirmed in vitro to be specific for cytomegalovirus antigens.

The cohort was made up of 500 to 850 healthy bone marrow donors. Cohort members were all nominally healthy when sampled, although unrecorded immune exposures were likely present. The donor tested CMV seronegative and was one of the 352 seronegative cohort members. Every donor gave a peripheral blood sample, and the peripheral blood mononuclear cells from that sample were used for TCR beta sequencing. Genomic DNA extraction from the blood cell samples was performed with the Qiagen DNeasy Blood Extraction Kit. From cysteine to phenylalanine, the CDR3 is 11 amino acids long. Left in the record is the CDR3 DNA by itself, 33 bases read in frame from the first base. V loses 6 bases at its end and J loses 5 bases; junction bases beyond the gene matches: 4. Via the germline V gene (reference sequence), CDR1 is DFQATT and CDR2 SNEGSKA. Receptor amplification or capture employed the immunoSEQ multiplex PCR assay. The multiplex PCR relied on a mix of 60 forward primers for TCR Vbeta segments and 13 reverse primers for TCR Jbeta segments. The CDR3 region of rearranged TCR beta genes was amplified from genomic DNA by a multiplex PCR assay. The Illumina HiSeq System was used to sequence the amplified TCR beta libraries as 87-base-pair reads. The published analysis was carried out like this. In a later analysis, roughly 80 million unique TCR beta chains were counted across the approximately 640 repertoires, and roughly 10 million of these chains were shared by at least two donors. Raw reads were error-corrected and collapsed into unique sequences by a nearest-neighbor algorithm in which closely related sequences were merged to remove PCR and sequencing errors. Alignment of CDR3 sequences to IMGT reference sequences was used to assign V, D and J gene segments. For a sequence to be retained, a match of at least six nucleotides was required to both a V gene segment and a J gene segment. A rearrangement counted as productive if the CDR3 had no stop codons and remained in frame with V and J, and every other rearrangement counted as non-productive. Following IMGT convention, CDR3 was defined as the stretch from the second conserved V-encoded cysteine up to the conserved J-encoded phenylalanine. The earlier analysis of some 540 of the donors excluded any sequence lacking an unambiguous match to a single V gene segment. An earlier analysis of a few hundred of the donors called V segments functional above 56.7% productive rearrangements and segregating when the between-donor standard deviation exceeded 5%. To diagnose cytomegalovirus status from the catalog of TCR beta chain sequences, a statistical classification framework was built. In a later analysis, V and J genes were assigned by comparing TCR nucleotide sequences against IMGT/GENE-DB human TR gene sequences. The TCRdist pipeline was used in a later analysis to assign CDR3 sequences and most-parsimonious VDJ recombination scenarios. In a later analysis, every TCR beta chain was defined by the combination of its CDR3 amino acid sequence and its V-gene family, and reads without a unique V-gene family were dropped. In a later analysis, 450 to 600 highly shared, low-generation-probability nucleotide sequences were removed to address suspected cross-contamination and a sequencing artifact. For each public chain, a later analysis derived a clonal expansion index from normalized ranks of inferred template counts within each repertoire. A later analysis computed generation probabilities with a VDJ recombination model fitted to out-of-frame rearrangements, and checked the results against IGoR. A later analysis scored TCR-TCR, TCR-HLA and TCR-CMV co-occurrence with hypergeometric tests, applying a repertoire-size bias correction to TCR pairs. In a later analysis, false discovery rates were estimated by permuting HLA or CMV assignments 20 times. A later analysis grouped co-occurring TCRs with DBSCAN, adding TCRdist sequence similarity when clustering within HLA-allele-positive subsets. Co-occurrence clustering excluded repertoires with fewer than 30,000 or more than 120,000 public chains, plus five with anomalous nucleotide sharing. The table comes from immuneACCESS by way of TCRdb, which keeps in-frame sequences with V and J called. Part of the clones is missing from these tables; in studies checked, under half for an unresolved V gene and the rest for unknown reasons. V and J calls plus clone size are reproduced from that table; the DNA served to infer D and trimming. Present in this sample are about 110,000 clones, over 70% of which were seen just once. The ten largest clones capture approximately 2% of the sample.

Sequenced material: PBMCs. Recombination connected TRBV20-1 to TRBJ2-7; the central 7 bases match TRBD1. This sequence originates from a man younger than 40 in good health and CMV-seronegative. The sequenced DNA: TGCAGTGCACCAGGGGGTCACGAGCAGTACTTC. Translation gives CSAPGGHEQYF.